This is a list of T cell receptor beta chains from one sample in a study of T cell responses to AZD1222 COVID-19 vaccine. The method was immunoSEQ multiplex PCR; TCRdb's version includes in-frame clones alone and lacks a portion of them. The data contain around 200,000 clones, approximately 91% of them singletons. The source was peripheral blood, collected on day 0 of AZD1222 vaccination. The receptors were sampled from an adult in good health. The CDR3 runs from the conserved cysteine through the conserved F or W. The order of the fields is J gene, clone size, D gene, V gene, CDR3 length, CDR3 protein, CDR3 DNA. The D gene is left open where the match is weak. Clone size, where shown, is once, few, many, or a class for clones that have expanded.

TRBJ2-7	once	TRBD2	TRBV5-4	15	CASSPRTSGSLEQYF	TGTGCCAGCAGCCCTAGAACTAGCGGGAGTCTCGAGCAGTACTTC
TRBJ2-7	-	TRBD2	TRBV6-5	14	CASSSGLDLYEQYF	TGTGCCAGCAGTTCGGGACTAGACCTCTACGAGCAGTACTTC
TRBJ2-3	-	TRBD2	TRBV29-1	14	CSVEDAGGTDTQYF	TGCAGCGTTGAGGACGCGGGGGGTACAGATACGCAGTATTTT
TRBJ1-5	-	TRBD1	TRBV7-2	14	CASSQDRGDQPQHF	TGTGCCAGCAGCCAGGACAGGGGGGATCAGCCCCAGCATTTT
TRBJ1-2	-	-	TRBV6-1	16	CASSERLGRVNYGYTF	TGTGCCAGCAGTGAACGCTTGGGCAGAGTCAACTATGGCTACACCTTC
TRBJ2-1	-	TRBD1	TRBV19	16	CASSDLTGGIYNEQFF	TGTGCCAGTAGTGACTTGACAGGGGGAATCTACAATGAGCAGTTCTTC
TRBJ1-1	-	-	TRBV2	15	CASPPVNPAATEAFF	TGTGCCAGCCCCCCGGTAAATCCCGCGGCCACTGAAGCTTTCTTT
TRBJ1-5	-	-	TRBV2	13	CASSGELNQPQHF	TGTGCCAGCAGTGGGGAGCTCAATCAGCCCCAGCATTTT
TRBJ1-1	-	-	TRBV2	13	CASAKEGSTEAFF	TGTGCCAGCGCCAAGGAGGGCTCGACTGAAGCTTTCTTT
TRBJ2-7	-	-	TRBV12-5	12	CASGLIPYEQYF	TGTGCTAGTGGTTTGATCCCCTACGAGCAGTACTTC
TRBJ2-5	once	-	TRBV3-1/TRBV3-2	15	CASSQDILNGQTQYF	TGTGCCAGCAGCCAAGATATCCTAAATGGACAGACCCAGTACTTC
TRBJ2-3	-	TRBD2	TRBV2	14	CASSERGVQDTQYF	TGTGCCAGCAGTGAGCGGGGGGTTCAGGATACGCAGTATTTT
TRBJ2-5	-	TRBD2	TRBV7-9	14	CASSFERGAETQYF	TGTGCCAGCAGCTTTGAGCGGGGGGCAGAGACCCAGTACTTC
TRBJ2-7	-	TRBD2	TRBV4-1	18	CASSQVGLRRGGVYEQYF	TGCGCCAGCAGCCAAGTTGGATTGCGGCGGGGGGGGGTATACGAGCAGTACTTC
TRBJ1-5	-	-	TRBV27	13	CASSLSSNQPQHF	TGTGCCAGCAGTTTATCTAGCAATCAGCCCCAGCATTTT
TRBJ2-7	-	-	TRBV5-1	14	CASSHQWGQYEQYF	TGCGCCAGCAGCCACCAGTGGGGGCAGTACGAGCAGTACTTC
TRBJ1-1	-	TRBD1	TRBV4-3	13	CASRATGTTEAFF	TGCGCCAGCAGGGCGACAGGGACCACTGAAGCTTTCTTT
TRBJ2-3	-	TRBD2	TRBV4-3	17	CASSQGLGGGRHDTQYF	TGCGCCAGCAGCCAAGGGCTCGGCGGGGGGCGACACGATACGCAGTATTTT
TRBJ1-2	-	TRBD1	TRBV11-2	14	CASSPGQGNYGYTF	TGTGCCAGCAGCCCGGGACAGGGTAACTATGGCTACACCTTC
TRBJ2-7	-	-	TRBV4-1	14	CASSPRDTTYEQYF	TGCGCCAGCAGCCCCCGGGACACAACCTACGAGCAGTACTTC
TRBJ2-2	once	TRBD1	TRBV10-3	15	CAINRGQGNTGELFF	TGTGCCATCAATAGGGGACAGGGGAACACCGGGGAGCTGTTTTTT
TRBJ2-7	-	-	TRBV19	15	CASSSVPTGTYEQYF	TGTGCCAGTAGCTCAGTACCTACAGGGACCTACGAGCAGTACTTC
TRBJ2-3	-	-	TRBV18	13	CASSPISTDTQYF	TGTGCCAGCTCACCTATTAGCACAGATACGCAGTATTTT
TRBJ2-7	-	-	TRBV18	15	CASSPFGGTSYEQYF	TGTGCCAGCTCACCGTTCGGCGGAACCTCCTACGAGCAGTACTTC
TRBJ1-1	-	-	TRBV24-1	14	CATSDVTHQGGAFF	TGTGCCACCAGTGACGTTACTCACCAGGGAGGGGCTTTCTTT
TRBJ2-3	few	TRBD2	TRBV18	15	CASSVSSGELGTQYF	TGTGCCAGCTCTGTGTCTAGCGGGGAACTCGGTACGCAGTATTTT
TRBJ1-5	-	TRBD1	TRBV19	14	CASRRTGGRQPQHF	TGTGCCAGTAGGAGGACAGGGGGGCGTCAGCCCCAGCATTTT
TRBJ1-5	-	-	TRBV5-4	14	CASSSQGSYQPQHF	TGTGCCAGCAGCTCACAGGGATCTTATCAGCCCCAGCATTTT
TRBJ2-7	-	TRBD1	TRBV6-5	14	CASSYSDRGYEQYF	TGTGCCAGCAGTTACTCGGACAGGGGATACGAGCAGTACTTC
TRBJ2-3	-	TRBD2	TRBV4-3	20	CASSQDTPRGLAGLGGTQYF	TGCGCCAGCAGCCAAGATACACCCAGGGGACTAGCGGGGTTGGGCGGTACGCAGTATTTT
TRBJ2-1	-	-	TRBV13	15	CASSPPGASSGEQFF	TGTGCCAGCAGCCCACCAGGGGCTAGTTCGGGTGAGCAGTTCTTC
TRBJ1-1	-	-	TRBV18	13	CASSPTVNTEAFF	TGTGCCAGCTCACCTACGGTGAACACTGAAGCTTTCTTT
TRBJ1-1	once	-	TRBV6-5	12	CASSLAGSEAFF	TGTGCCAGCAGCCTGGCAGGCTCTGAAGCTTTCTTT
TRBJ2-3	once	-	TRBV5-8	13	CASSRTAPDTQYF	TGTGCCAGCAGTAGGACAGCCCCAGATACGCAGTATTTT
TRBJ2-5	-	TRBD2	TRBV2	17	CASSRGLAGADQETQYF	TGTGCCAGCAGCCGGGGACTAGCGGGGGCCGACCAAGAGACCCAGTACTTC
TRBJ1-1	-	-	TRBV7-2	15	CASSSNRPRATEAFF	TGTGCCAGCAGCTCCAATCGGCCTAGGGCTACTGAAGCTTTCTTT
TRBJ1-2	-	TRBD1	TRBV24-1	14	CATSARTGAGGYTF	TGTGCCACCAGTGCCCGGACAGGGGCCGGTGGCTACACCTTC
TRBJ1-1	-	-	TRBV27	13	CASSLSQGTEAFF	TGTGCCAGCAGTTTATCCCAGGGAACTGAAGCTTTCTTT
TRBJ2-7	-	TRBD2	TRBV6-4	15	CASTKGLAGGNEQYF	TGTGCCAGCACCAAGGGACTAGCGGGAGGAAACGAGCAGTACTTC
TRBJ2-7	-	TRBD1	TRBV9	14	CASSETLRQGGQYF	TGTGCCAGCAGCGAGACCCTAAGACAGGGCGGGCAGTACTTC
TRBJ2-7	once	-	TRBV20-1	13	CSASGVGPREQYF	TGCAGTGCTAGTGGCGTTGGCCCTCGAGAGCAGTACTTC
TRBJ1-1	-	-	TRBV5-1	14	CASSLVQEPTEAFF	TGCGCCAGCAGCTTGGTACAGGAGCCCACTGAAGCTTTCTTT